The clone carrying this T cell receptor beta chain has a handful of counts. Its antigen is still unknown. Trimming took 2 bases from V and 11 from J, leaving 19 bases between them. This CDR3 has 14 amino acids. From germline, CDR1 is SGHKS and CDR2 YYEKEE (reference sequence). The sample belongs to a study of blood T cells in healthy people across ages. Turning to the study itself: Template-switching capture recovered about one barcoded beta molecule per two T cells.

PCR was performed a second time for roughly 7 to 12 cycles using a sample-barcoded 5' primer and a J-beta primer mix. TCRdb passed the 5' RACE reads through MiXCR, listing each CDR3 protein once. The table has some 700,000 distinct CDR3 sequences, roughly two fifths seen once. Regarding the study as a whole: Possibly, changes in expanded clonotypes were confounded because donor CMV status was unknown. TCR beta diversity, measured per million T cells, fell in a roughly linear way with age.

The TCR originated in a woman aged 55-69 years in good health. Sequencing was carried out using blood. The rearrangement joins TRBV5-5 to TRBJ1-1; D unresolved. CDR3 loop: CASSFEGQALEAFF. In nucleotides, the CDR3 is TGTGCCAGCAGCTTTGAGGGCCAAGCCCTTGAGGCTTTCTTT.